Presented here are 17 T cell receptor beta chains from one specimen sequenced in a study of blood T cell repertoires in COVID-19 (dated by TCRdb to the early 2020s). The library was obtained by the immunoSEQ multiplex PCR assay. Entries here come from immuneACCESS through TCRdb and include only in-frame sequences with V and J called. Some clones fail to appear in such tables; in the studies checked, an unresolved V gene covers under half of the shortfall, and the cause of the remainder is unknown. Present in this sample are about 240,000 clones, approximately 86% of which were seen just once. Clones ranked in the top ten supply 3.3% of the sample. Sequencing used PBMCs or T cells enriched from blood (not recorded which). These receptors were taken from a woman aged 40 to 50 with acute COVID-19.

The chain links TRBV5-1 to TRBJ2-7; D not resolved. The CDR3 length is 12 residues. Trimming cost V 3 bases and J 5 bases, with 9 bases left between them. Germline-derived CDR1 and CDR2 are SGHRS and YFSETQ. The CDR3 sequence: CASSSIEHEQYF. The CDR3 DNA follows: TGCGCCAGCAGCTCCATTGAGCACGAGCAGTACTTC.

This clone has a handful of counts. The chain is built from TRBV5-1 and TRBJ1-2; no definite D call. Germline CDR1 is SGHRS and CDR2 is YFSETQ. V dropped 0 bases and J dropped 2 bases, with 5 bases sitting between them. This CDR3 has 13 amino acids. The CDR3: CASSLAGNYGYTF. The CDR3 nucleotides are TGCGCCAGCAGCTTGGCGGGAAACTATGGCTACACCTTC.

The chain combines TRBV18 with TRBJ1-4; 7 bases are a match to TRBD1. This CDR3 is 16 amino acids long. V lost 3 bases and J lost 7; bases outside the gene matches: 11. In germline, CDR1 is KGHSH, CDR2 LQKENI. DNA for the CDR3: TGTGCCAGCTCACCTACCCGCGAGGGGGCGCGTGAAAAACTGTTTTTT. As protein: CASSPTREGAREKLFF.

This clone has just one count. This chain links TRBV6-5 with TRBJ2-1; 8 bases are shared with TRBD1. The CDR3 is made up of 13 amino acids. The J segment lost 6 bases and the V segment lost 9 bases, leaving 7 bases of the junction unmatched. Germline lookup yields CDR1 MNHEY and CDR2 SVGAGI. For the CDR3, the DNA is TGTGCCAGTGGGACAGGAATAGTCAATGAGCAGTTCTTC. Protein sequence: CASGTGIVNEQFF.

The chain carries TRBV5-1 and TRBJ1-1, with D unresolved. CDR1 is SGHRS, CDR2 YFSETQ, per germline. The V and J ends lost 0 bases and 0 bases respectively, with 9 bases between them. The CDR3 is 15 residues long. CDR3 nucleotide sequence: TGCGCCAGCAGCTTGGCCCCAGAATTGAACACTGAAGCTTTCTTT. It translates to CASSLAPELNTEAFF.

This sequence joins TRBV27 and TRBJ2-7, with 7 bases aligning to TRBD2. This CDR3 has 13 residues. Trimming at V came to 4 bases and at J to 5 bases, leaving 5 bases not matched to a gene. Germline-derived CDR1 and CDR2 are MNHEY and SMNVEV (reference sequence). CDR3 amino acids: CASSSRGIHEQYF. CDR3 nucleotide sequence: TGTGCCAGCAGTTCGCGGGGGATCCACGAGCAGTACTTC.

This clone was counted once. V and J are TRBV5-1 and TRBJ2-7; 8 bases are shared with TRBD2. This CDR3 is 15 amino acids long. The V segment lost 5 bases and the J segment 5 bases; nucleotides outside the gene matches: 12. Germline assignment: CDR1 SGHRS and CDR2 YFSETQ. CDR3 in DNA: TGCGCCAGCAGTTCCCAAAGCGGGAGAGGAAACGAGCAGTACTTC. Translation: CASSSQSGRGNEQYF.

The V call is TRBV7-9, the J call TRBJ1-1; D might be TRBD1 (5 bases). The CDR3 spans 15 residues. V lost 2 bases and J 2 bases, leaving 12 bases between the germline ends. In germline, CDR1 is SEHNR, CDR2 FQNEAQ (reference sequence). The CDR3 DNA sequence: TGTGCCAGCAGCTTACCTAGGGGCCTCAACACTGAAGCTTTCTTT. Encoded protein: CASSLPRGLNTEAFF.

This chain uses TRBV24-1 with TRBJ2-5; TRBD2 might be the D (6 bases). With 2 bases removed from V and 5 bases from J, the gap between germline ends came to 20 bases. The CDR3 is made up of 17 amino acids. Germline V gives CDR1 KGHDR, CDR2 SFDVKD. CDR3 DNA: TGTGCCACCAGTGATTATTTTGTGGGAGGCAATCTGGAGACCCAGTACTTC. Translating gives CATSDYFVGGNLETQYF.

The V and J genes are TRBV20-1 and TRBJ2-7; 8 bases line up with TRBD2. Germline values: CDR1 DFQATT, CDR2 SNEGSKA (reference sequence). Trimming cost V 3 bases and J 1 base; bases outside gene matches: 8. This CDR3 contains 15 residues. DNA for the CDR3: TGCAGTGCTAGTTTGGCGAGCGGGGGTTCCTACGAGCAGTACTTC. Translation gives CSASLASGGSYEQYF.

The chain carries TRBV5-1 and TRBJ1-2; 10 bases map to TRBD1. The trim removed 3 bases at V and 4 bases at J, leaving 3 bases unmatched. There are 14 residues in the CDR3. Looked up from germline, CDR1 is SGHRS and CDR2 is YFSETQ. In DNA, the CDR3 is TGCGCCAGCAGCTCAGGACAGGGGGGCTATGGCTACACCTTC. It is translated as CASSSGQGGYGYTF.

The CDR3 spells CASRLTGTSYEQYF. The CDR3 DNA follows: TGTGCCAGCAGACTGACAGGGACCTCCTACGAGCAGTACTTC. The chain is built from TRBV27 and TRBJ2-7; 7 bases align to TRBD1. The CDR3 totals 14 residues. V lost 6 bases, J lost 0 bases, and 5 bases stayed unmatched. Germline CDR1 and CDR2: MNHEY and SMNVEV (reference sequence).

This clone is a singleton in its sample. V gene TRBV15 combines with J gene TRBJ1-4, with a weak D call TRBD1 (5 bases). The V end was cut by 8 bases, the J end by 5 bases, with 15 bases between. The CDR3 has 14 residues. Looked up from germline, CDR1 is LNHNV and CDR2 is YYDKDF (reference sequence). CDR3 DNA sequence: TGTGCCACCTCGCCGGGGACTTACAATGAAAAACTGTTTTTT. Protein: CATSPGTYNEKLFF. Filled out from reference TRBV15 and TRBJ1-4, the complete variable domain reads DAMVIQNPRYQVTQFGKPVTLSCSQTLNHNVMYWYQQKSSQAPKLLFHYYDKDFNNEADTPDNFQSRRPNTSFCFLDIRSPGLGDTAMYLCATSPGTYNEKLFFGSGTQLSVL.

This chain joins TRBV5-1 and TRBJ2-7, with no clear D. Germline-derived CDR1 and CDR2 are SGHRS and YFSETQ. Deletions cut 3 bases from V and 0 bases from J, with 13 bases between. The CDR3 loop spans 15 amino acids. Here the CDR3 DNA reads TGCGCCAGCAGCTCATCAGGTGTCCCCTCCTACGAGCAGTACTTC. Its translation is CASSSSGVPSYEQYF.

V is TRBV5-1 and J is TRBJ2-7, with D maybe TRBD2 (5 bases). This CDR3 has 15 residues. The germline V gene has CDR1 SGHRS and CDR2 YFSETQ. The V gene lost 0 bases and the J gene lost 0 bases, with 10 bases spanning the gap. CDR3 in amino acids: CASSLAEGDSYEQYF. CDR3 DNA sequence: TGCGCCAGCAGCTTGGCCGAGGGAGACTCCTACGAGCAGTACTTC.

The chain carries TRBV11-3 and TRBJ2-7, with TRBD2 matching 13 bases. CDR3 size: 15 residues. Looked up from germline, CDR1 is SGHNT and CDR2 is YENEEA. J gave up 7 bases and V 6 bases, and 9 bases lay outside the gene matches. The CDR3 bases are TGTGCCAGCAGTTCGCTACTAGCGGGAGGGGGAGAGCAGTACTTC. As protein: CASSSLLAGGGEQYF.

The chain recombines TRBV15 with TRBJ2-6; a weak D match, TRBD2 (6 bases). Germline CDR1 and CDR2: LNHNV and YYDKDF (reference sequence). V was clipped by 2 bases and J by 2 bases, with 10 bases between them. The CDR3 runs 16 residues. In DNA form, the CDR3 reads TGTGCCACCAGCAGAAAGGAGGGTACTGGGGCCAACGTCCTGACTTTC. The encoded protein is CATSRKEGTGANVLTF.